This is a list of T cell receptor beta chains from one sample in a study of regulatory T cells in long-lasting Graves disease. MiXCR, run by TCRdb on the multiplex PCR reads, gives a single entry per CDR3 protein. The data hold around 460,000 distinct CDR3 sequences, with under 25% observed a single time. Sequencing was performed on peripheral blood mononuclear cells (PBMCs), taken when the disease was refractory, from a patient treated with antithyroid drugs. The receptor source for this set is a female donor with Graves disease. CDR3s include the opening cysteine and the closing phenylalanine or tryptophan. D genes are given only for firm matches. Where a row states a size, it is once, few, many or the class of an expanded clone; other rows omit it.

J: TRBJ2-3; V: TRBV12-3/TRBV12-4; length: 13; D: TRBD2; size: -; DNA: TGTGCCAGCAGATCCGGGACTACAAATACGCAGTATTTT; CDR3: CASRSGTTNTQYF
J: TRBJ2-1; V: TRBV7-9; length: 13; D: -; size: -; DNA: TGTGCCAGCAGGGGTGGAGCTTACAATGAGCAGTTCTTC; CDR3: CASRGGAYNEQFF
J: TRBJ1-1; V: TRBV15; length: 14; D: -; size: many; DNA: TGTGCCACCAGCAGAACGACAGAGAACACTGAAGCTTTCTTT; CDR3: CATSRTTENTEAFF
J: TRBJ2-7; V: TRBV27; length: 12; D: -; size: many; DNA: TGTGCCAGCAGTGGGAGGTTATACGAGCAGTACTTC; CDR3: CASSGRLYEQYF
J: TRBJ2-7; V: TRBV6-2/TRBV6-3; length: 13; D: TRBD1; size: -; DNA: TGTGCCAGCGTCAAGGGGGCCCCCTACGAGCAGTACTTC; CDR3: CASVKGAPYEQYF
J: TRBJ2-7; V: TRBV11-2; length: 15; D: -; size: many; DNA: TGTGCCAGCAGCTTAGAAGTGGATTTAGGCTACGAGCAGTACTTC; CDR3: CASSLEVDLGYEQYF
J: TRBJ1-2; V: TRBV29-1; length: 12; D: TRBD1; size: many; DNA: TGCAGCGTTGGAAGGGACAGGGATGGCTACACCTTC; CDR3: CSVGRDRDGYTF
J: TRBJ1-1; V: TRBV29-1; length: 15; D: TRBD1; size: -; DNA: TGCAGCGCTAAAGCGACTGGACAGGGGAGCACTGAAGCTTTCTTT; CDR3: CSAKATGQGSTEAFF
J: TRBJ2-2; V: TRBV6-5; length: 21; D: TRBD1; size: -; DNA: TGTGCCAGCAGTTACTCGAGGGGTCCCGGGACAGGGGGCGCCTACACCGGGGAGCTGTTTTTT; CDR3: CASSYSRGPGTGGAYTGELFF
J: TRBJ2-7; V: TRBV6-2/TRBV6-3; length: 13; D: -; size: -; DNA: TGTGCCAGCAGGGGGCCCGGGTCCAACGAGCAGTACTTC; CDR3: CASRGPGSNEQYF
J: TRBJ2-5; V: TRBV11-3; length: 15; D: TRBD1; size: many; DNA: TGTGCCAGCAGCTTAGCAGGGGGATTCGGAGAGACCCAGTACTTC; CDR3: CASSLAGGFGETQYF
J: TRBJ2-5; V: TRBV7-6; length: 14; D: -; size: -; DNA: TGTGCCAGCAGCGCCCGGACAGTACAAGAGACCCAGTACTTC; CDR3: CASSARTVQETQYF
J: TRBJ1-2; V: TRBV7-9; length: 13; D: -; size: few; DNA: TGTGCCAGCAGCTCGGAATCAGGGGATGGCTACACCTTC; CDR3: CASSSESGDGYTF
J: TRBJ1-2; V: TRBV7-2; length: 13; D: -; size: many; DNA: TGTGCCAGCAGCCTCGGGACGTACTATGGCTACACCTTC; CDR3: CASSLGTYYGYTF
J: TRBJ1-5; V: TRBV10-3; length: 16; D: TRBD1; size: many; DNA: TGTGCCATCAGTGACGGAGACAGGGGTAGCAATCAGCCCCAGCATTTT; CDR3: CAISDGDRGSNQPQHF
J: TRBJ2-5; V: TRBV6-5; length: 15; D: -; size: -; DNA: TGTGCCAGCAGTTACGGGGCAGATGGGGAGGAGACCCAGTACTTC; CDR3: CASSYGADGEETQYF
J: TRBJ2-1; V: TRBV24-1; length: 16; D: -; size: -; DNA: TGTGCCACCAGTGATTCGTGGACAGAAACCTACAATGAGCAGTTCTTC; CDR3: CATSDSWTETYNEQFF
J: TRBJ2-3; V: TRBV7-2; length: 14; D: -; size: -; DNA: TGTGCCAGCAGCGAGGGACAAATCACAGATACGCAGTATTTT; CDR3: CASSEGQITDTQYF
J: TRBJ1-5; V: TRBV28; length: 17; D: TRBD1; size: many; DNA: TGTGCCAGCAGTTTCGTTCCAGGGGGCTACGGCAATCAGCCCCAGCATTTT; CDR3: CASSFVPGGYGNQPQHF
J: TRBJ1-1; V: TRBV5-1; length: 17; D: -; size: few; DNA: TGCGCCAGCAGTATGAACCAACGGGTAATCGGGGACACTGAAGCTTTCTTT; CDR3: CASSMNQRVIGDTEAFF
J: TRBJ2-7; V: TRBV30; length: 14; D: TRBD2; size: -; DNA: TGTGCCTGGAGTTTCGGGGGGGCCCAGGACGAGCAGTACTTC; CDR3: CAWSFGGAQDEQYF
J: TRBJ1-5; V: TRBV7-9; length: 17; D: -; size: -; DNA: TGTGCCAGCAGCATTACCGGGGGCACTTATAGCAATCAGCCCCAGCATTTT; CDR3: CASSITGGTYSNQPQHF
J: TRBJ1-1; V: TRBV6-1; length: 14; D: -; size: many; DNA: TGTGCCAGCAGGAGACAGGCCCCGAACACTGAAGCTTTCTTT; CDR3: CASRRQAPNTEAFF
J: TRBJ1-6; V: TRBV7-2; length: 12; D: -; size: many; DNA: TGTGCCAGCAGCTTATATAATTCACCCCTCCACTTT; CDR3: CASSLYNSPLHF
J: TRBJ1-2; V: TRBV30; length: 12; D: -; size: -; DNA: TGTGCCTGGAGCGGGACATCCCGCGGCTACACCTTC; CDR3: CAWSGTSRGYTF
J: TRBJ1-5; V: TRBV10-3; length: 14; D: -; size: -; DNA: TGTGCCATCAGTGCGGGTGGAGTTTGGCAGCCCCAGCATTTT; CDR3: CAISAGGVWQPQHF
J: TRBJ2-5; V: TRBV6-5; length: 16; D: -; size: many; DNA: TGTGCCAGCAGTTATTCCCCCCCGGGACTCCAAGAGACCCAGTACTTC; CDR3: CASSYSPPGLQETQYF
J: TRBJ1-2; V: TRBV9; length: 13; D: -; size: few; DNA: TGTGCCAGCAGCGTAGGCAGGGGCTATGGCTACACCTTC; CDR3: CASSVGRGYGYTF
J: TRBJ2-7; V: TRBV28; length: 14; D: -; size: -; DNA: TGTGCCAGCAGCTTTAATTCCGTGGGGGATGAGCAGTACTTC; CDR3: CASSFNSVGDEQYF
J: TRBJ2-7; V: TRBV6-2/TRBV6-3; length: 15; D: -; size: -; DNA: TGTGCCAGCAGTTACTCGGGGTTAAGCTCCTACGAGCAGTACTTC; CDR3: CASSYSGLSSYEQYF
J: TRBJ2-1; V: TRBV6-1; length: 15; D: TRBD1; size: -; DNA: TGTGCCAGCAGTCCCGGGACAGTCCCCTACAATGAGCAGTTCTTC; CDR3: CASSPGTVPYNEQFF
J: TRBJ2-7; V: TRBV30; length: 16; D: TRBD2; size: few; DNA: TGTGCCTGGAGTGTGGGACTAGCGGGAGCGAGCTACGAGCAGTACTTC; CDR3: CAWSVGLAGASYEQYF
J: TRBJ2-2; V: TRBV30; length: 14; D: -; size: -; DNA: TGTGCCTGGACACAGGGCGCGAACACCGGGGAGCTGTTTTTT; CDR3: CAWTQGANTGELFF